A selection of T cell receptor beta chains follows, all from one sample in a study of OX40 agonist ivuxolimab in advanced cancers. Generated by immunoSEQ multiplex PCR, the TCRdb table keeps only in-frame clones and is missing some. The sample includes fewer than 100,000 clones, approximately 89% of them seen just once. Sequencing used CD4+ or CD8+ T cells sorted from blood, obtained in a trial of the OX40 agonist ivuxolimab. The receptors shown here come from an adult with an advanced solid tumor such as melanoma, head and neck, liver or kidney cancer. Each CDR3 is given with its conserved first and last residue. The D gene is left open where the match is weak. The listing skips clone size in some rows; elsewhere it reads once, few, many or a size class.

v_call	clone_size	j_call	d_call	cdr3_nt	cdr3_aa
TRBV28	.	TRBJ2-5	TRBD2	TGTGCCACCAAGGCTAGCGGGAGCCTTGAGACCCAGTACTTC	CATKASGSLETQYF
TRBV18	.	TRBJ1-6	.	TGTGCCAGCTCACCAGGGGCGATCCCAAATTCACCCCTCCACTTT	CASSPGAIPNSPLHF
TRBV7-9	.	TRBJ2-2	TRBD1	TGTGCCAGCAGCTTCAACAGGGGGTCCGGGGAGCTGTTTTTT	CASSFNRGSGELFF
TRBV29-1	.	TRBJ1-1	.	TGCAGCGTTGGAGGGGTCGACACTGAAGCTTTCTTT	CSVGGVDTEAFF
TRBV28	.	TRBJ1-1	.	TGTGCCAGCAGTTTACACAGACCGAACACTGAAGCTTTCTTT	CASSLHRPNTEAFF
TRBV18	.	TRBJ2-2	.	TGTGCCAGCTCACCACAAGGTCCGAACACCGGGGAGCTGTTTTTT	CASSPQGPNTGELFF
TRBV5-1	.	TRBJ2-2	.	TGCGCCAGCAGCTTTGGGGCGGTTAACACCGGGGAGCTGTTTTTT	CASSFGAVNTGELFF
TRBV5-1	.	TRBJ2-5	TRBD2	TGCGCCAGCAGCTTGAGTCTAGCGGGGACCGCAGAGACCCAGTACTTC	CASSLSLAGTAETQYF
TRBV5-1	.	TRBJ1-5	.	TGCGCCAGCAGCTTCTCCGGAGGGAATAATCAGCCCCAGCATTTT	CASSFSGGNNQPQHF
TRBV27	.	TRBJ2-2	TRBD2	TGTGCCAGCAGTTATCAGCCCCCGGTGACTAGCGGGGGAACCGGGGAGCTGTTTTTT	CASSYQPPVTSGGTGELFF
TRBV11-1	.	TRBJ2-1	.	TGTGCCAGCAGCCCCGGTCGAGCCAGGGAGCAGTTCTTC	CASSPGRAREQFF
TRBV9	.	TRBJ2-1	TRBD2	TGTGCCAGCAGCGTAGGTGAACTAGCGGACAATGAGCAGTTCTTC	CASSVGELADNEQFF
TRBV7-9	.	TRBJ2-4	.	TGTGCCAGCAGCTCAGGGACAAACTCCGTAGCCAAAAACATTCAGTACTTC	CASSSGTNSVAKNIQYF
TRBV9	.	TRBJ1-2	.	TGTGCCAGCAGCGAGGGCCACTATGGCTACACCTTC	CASSEGHYGYTF
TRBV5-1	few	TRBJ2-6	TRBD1	TGCGCCAGCCGGGGACAGTACGGGGCCAACGTCCTGACTTTC	CASRGQYGANVLTF
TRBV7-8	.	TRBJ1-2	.	TGTGCCAGCAGCTTAGGGACACTATCTTCTAACTATGGCTACACCTTC	CASSLGTLSSNYGYTF
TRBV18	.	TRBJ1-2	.	TGTGCCAGCTCACCGGTAAGCCCCCGGGAGAGCACCTTC	CASSPVSPRESTF
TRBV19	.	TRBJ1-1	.	TGTGCCAGTATGCCCGGGGGCATTAACACTGAAGCTTTCTTT	CASMPGGINTEAFF
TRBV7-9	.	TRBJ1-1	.	TGTGCCAGCAGCTTATCGAACCGTCTTGAAGCTTTCTTT	CASSLSNRLEAFF
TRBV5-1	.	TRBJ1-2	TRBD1	TGCGCCAGCAGCCCTACAACAGGGGGCCTTGGCTACACCTTC	CASSPTTGGLGYTF
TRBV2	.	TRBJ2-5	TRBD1	TGTGCCAGCAGTCCCAGGGTAGGGGGCGGGGAGACCCAGTACTTC	CASSPRVGGGETQYF
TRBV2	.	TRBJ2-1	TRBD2	TGTGCCAGCAGTGTAGGGCTAGCGGGAGTACATGAGCAGTTCTTC	CASSVGLAGVHEQFF
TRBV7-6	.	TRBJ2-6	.	TGTGCCAGCAGCTTAAGTTTCTCTGGGGCCAACGTCCTGACTTTC	CASSLSFSGANVLTF
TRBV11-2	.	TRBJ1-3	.	TGTGCCAGCAGCTTATCTAGGGCTATCTCTGGAAACACCATATATTTT	CASSLSRAISGNTIYF
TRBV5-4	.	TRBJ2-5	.	TGTGCCAGCAGCTTTGATCGGATCCAAGAGACCCAGTACTTC	CASSFDRIQETQYF
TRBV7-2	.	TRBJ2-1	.	TGTGCCAGCAGCCAAGACAGAAACAATGAGCAGTTCTTC	CASSQDRNNEQFF
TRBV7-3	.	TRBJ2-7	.	TGTGCCAGCAGCTTAACGCCCTCCTACGAGCAGTACTTC	CASSLTPSYEQYF
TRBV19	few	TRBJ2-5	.	TGTGCCAGTAGACCCGGAATAACTAGAAAAGAGACCCAGTACTTC	CASRPGITRKETQYF
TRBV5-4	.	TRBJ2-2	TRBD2	TGTGCCAGCAGCTTAAGTAGCGGGAGGGCTAGCGGGGAGCTGTTTTTT	CASSLSSGRASGELFF
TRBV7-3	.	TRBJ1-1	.	TGTGCCAGCAGCTTAACAGGGGTGACTGAAGCTTTCTTT	CASSLTGVTEAFF
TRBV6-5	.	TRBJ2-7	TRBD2	TGTGCCAGCAGTTACAGGGGACTAGGCGGCTACGAGCAGTACTTC	CASSYRGLGGYEQYF
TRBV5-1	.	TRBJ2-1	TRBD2	TGCGCCAGCAGCCCCCAGAGCGGGAACTACAATGAGCAGTTCTTC	CASSPQSGNYNEQFF
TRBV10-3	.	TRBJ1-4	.	TGTGCCATCGGCGGGGCGACGGATGAAAAACTGTTTTTT	CAIGGATDEKLFF
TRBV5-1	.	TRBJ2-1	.	TGCGCCAGCAGACAAGGGGCAGGGGAGTACAATGAGCAGTTCTTC	CASRQGAGEYNEQFF
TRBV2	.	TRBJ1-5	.	TGTGCCAGCAGGCGGGATAGCAATCAGCCCCAGCATTTT	CASRRDSNQPQHF
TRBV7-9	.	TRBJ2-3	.	TGTGCCAGCAGATATTCGGGGGCAGATACGCAGTATTTT	CASRYSGADTQYF
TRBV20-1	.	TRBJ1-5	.	TGCAGTGCGAGGGCTCAGCCCCAGCATTTT	CSARAQPQHF
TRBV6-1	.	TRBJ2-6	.	TGTGCCAGCAGTCAGGGAGGGGCCAACGTCCTGACTTTC	CASSQGGANVLTF
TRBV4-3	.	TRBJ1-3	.	TGCGCCAGCAGCCAAGATAGGCACACCATATATTTT	CASSQDRHTIYF
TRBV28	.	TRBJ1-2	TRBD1	TGTGCCAGCAGTTTGACCACAGGGGGCGGGTATGGCTACACCTTC	CASSLTTGGGYGYTF
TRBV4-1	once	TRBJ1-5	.	TGCGCCAGCAGCCAAGAAGGGTTCCAGCCCCAGCATTTT	CASSQEGFQPQHF
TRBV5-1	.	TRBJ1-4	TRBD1	TGCGCCAGCAGCTTGTTGGGACAGGGGGTTACTAATGAAAAACTGTTTTTT	CASSLLGQGVTNEKLFF
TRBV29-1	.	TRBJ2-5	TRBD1	TGCAGCGCGGGACAGGGCCTAGGGACCCAGTACTTC	CSAGQGLGTQYF
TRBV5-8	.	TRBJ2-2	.	TGTGCCAGCAGCTTGGTCGGCGCGAACACCGGGGAGCTGTTTTTT	CASSLVGANTGELFF
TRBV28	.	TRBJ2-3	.	TGTGCCAGCAGTTTGTACAGGGCAGGGGGGAATACGCAGTATTTT	CASSLYRAGGNTQYF
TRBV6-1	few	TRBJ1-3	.	TGTGCCAGCAGTGAAAATGGGCAGGGAAACACCATATATTTT	CASSENGQGNTIYF